This T cell receptor beta chain stems from a study of CXCR3-negative and CXCR3-positive naive CD8 T cells. Study findings and constraints: Against CXCR3-negative naive cells, CXCR3-positive naive cells showed more hydrophobic TRB CDR3s. With respect to TRBV-TRBJ usage, naive CXCR3-negative and CXCR3-positive cells were similar; memory differed.

The libraries of TRB cDNA were prepared using 5' RACE with UMI labels. TCRdb re-called the 5' RACE reads; every CDR3 protein appears as one record, without DNA. This listing includes approximately 130,000 distinct CDR3 sequences. There are 19 residues in the CDR3. The V gene's germline CDR1 is DFQATT and CDR2 SNEGSKA (reference sequence). A word on this clonotype: The antigen is undetermined.

Among CD8+ T cells, naive ones were CD45RO-CCR7+CD27+CD95-. The source of this sequence is a human donor in good health. Some clones in this sample may be carry-over from other donors' samples. The sample was naive CXCR3+ CD8+ T cells from blood. As for subset: CD45RO-CCR7+CD27+CD95- naive CD8+ T cells expressing CXCR3 (TNR3+). V gene TRBV20-1 combines with J gene TRBJ2-2; the TCRdb call, TRBD2, lacks DNA for checking. The CDR3 is CSARDLASEGGGDTGELFF.